These 10 T cell receptor beta chains share one sample of origin, sequenced in a study of CD8 T cells in Susac syndrome (dated by TCRdb to about 2019). The library came from the immunoSEQ multiplex PCR assay. RNA was extracted using the RNeasy kit, and roughly 0.45 to 1 microgram was reverse transcribed with random hexamers. The public sequencing data were trimmed at Q25 with fastp and processed into clonotypes with MiXCR by TCRdb, which kept only in-frame beta chains. For every CDR3 protein sequence, its rows merge into one entry that carries the most common genes and DNA. For this sample there are around 190,000 distinct CDR3 sequences; 90% to 95% appear just once. Roughly 0.1% of the sample is taken by the ten largest. Material: CD4+ T cells from PBMCs. These receptors were taken from a human donor in good health.

The V and J genes are TRBV19 and TRBJ1-5; 7 nucleotides agree with TRBD1. V lost 6 bases and J lost 6; bases outside the gene matches: 11. Germline CDR1 reads LNHDA; CDR2 reads SQIVND (reference sequence). The CDR3 runs to 15 residues. CDR3 nucleotide sequence: TGTGCCAGTAGCACCGGGACAGCGGACGGTCAGCCCCAGCATTTT. Translation: CASSTGTADGQPQHF.

The chain uses TRBV6-5 and TRBJ1-5; D not certain. CDR3 length: 13 residues. The V end lost 0 bases, the J end lost 6 bases, and 6 bases lay between the germline ends. Germline V gene lookup returns CDR1 MNHEY and CDR2 SVGAGI. Here the CDR3 DNA reads TGTGCCAGCAGTTACTCTGGTAGTCAGCCCCAGCATTTT. This translates into CASSYSGSQPQHF.

J is TRBJ1-5 and V is TRBV18; D uncertain. V lost 5 bases, J lost 4 bases, and 9 bases lay in between. CDR3 length: 13 residues. The germline gives CDR1 KGHSH, CDR2 LQKENI. CDR3 bases: TGTGCCAGCTCAACTGATCTTAATCAGCCCCAGCATTTT. This encodes CASSTDLNQPQHF.

The table lists this clonotype with a count of one. This sequence joins TRBV20-1 and TRBJ1-1; tentatively, D is TRBD1 (5 bases). The germline V gene encodes CDR1 DFQATT and CDR2 SNEGSKA (reference sequence). The CDR3 loop spans 12 amino acids. V gave up 3 bases and J gave up 6 bases, with 11 bases separating them. As DNA, the CDR3 is TGCAGTGCTAGCCTCCAGGGTCCTGAAGCTTTCTTT. This codes for CSASLQGPEAFF.

The gene calls are TRBV9 and TRBJ2-4; D gene uncertain. Germline loops: CDR1 SGDLS, CDR2 YYNGEE. V lost 2 bases, J lost 5 bases, and 11 bases lay in between. This CDR3 has 14 residues. The CDR3 spells CASSVTNSQNIQYF. CDR3 sequence (DNA): TGTGCCAGCAGCGTCACCAACAGCCAAAACATTCAGTACTTC.

The rearrangement links TRBV7-9 to TRBJ1-5; D is ambiguous. The germline gives CDR1 SEHNR, CDR2 FQNEAQ (reference sequence). The germline V and J ends were trimmed by 3 bases and 0 bases, with 15 bases remaining between them. CDR3 size: 17 residues. DNA for the CDR3: TGTGCCAGCAGCTTGAGCCCATCCGCTAATAGCAATCAGCCCCAGCATTTT. It codes for CASSLSPSANSNQPQHF.

The chain employs TRBV20-1 and TRBJ1-1, with a weak D call TRBD1 (5 bases). This CDR3 comprises 12 residues. The V end was cut by 3 bases, the J end by 7 bases, with 12 bases between. Germline V gives CDR1 DFQATT, CDR2 SNEGSKA (reference sequence). DNA for the CDR3: TGCAGTGCTAGTATGGGGCGGGGTGAAGCTTTCTTT. This translates into CSASMGRGEAFF.

The chain couples TRBV28 to TRBJ1-2; TRBD1 matches at 8 bases. Germline V gene lookup returns CDR1 MDHEN and CDR2 SYDVKM. V was pared by 10 bases and J by 1 base, with 5 bases of the junction left unmatched. This CDR3 region has 13 residues. CDR3 DNA: TGTGCCATTTCACAGGGGGATAACTATGGCTACACCTTC. Translating it yields CAISQGDNYGYTF.

The CDR3 bases are TGTGCCAGCAGTCTCCGATTAGTGGGGGTGAACACTGAAGCTTTCTTT. Amino acid sequence: CASSLRLVGVNTEAFF. The chain is built from TRBV27 and TRBJ1-1; D perhaps matches TRBD1 (5 bases). V was clipped by 5 bases and J by 0 bases, with 16 bases between them. Germline V gives CDR1 MNHEY, CDR2 SMNVEV (reference sequence). The CDR3 has 16 amino acids.

This clonotype was counted once. This chain joins TRBV3-1 and TRBJ2-7, with unresolved D. Germline values: CDR1 LGHDT, CDR2 YNNKEL (reference sequence). Trimming took off 5 bases at V and 0 bases at J, with 11 bases between the two ends. The CDR3 spans 14 residues. CDR3 in amino acids: CASSLLRNSYEQYF. The CDR3 nucleotides are TGTGCCAGCAGCTTATTACGAAACTCCTACGAGCAGTACTTC.